The clone carrying this T cell receptor beta chain was detected only a few times. The data are from a study of T cells after yellow fever vaccination. 5'RACE template switching generated TCR cDNA, adding a universal primer site and UMIs. TCRdb reprocessed the 5' RACE reads with MiXCR, giving one entry per CDR3 protein. Counted here are around 500,000 distinct CDR3 sequences, 21% occurring once; the ten biggest clones make up about 16%. Germline trimming cut 8 bases from V and 10 bases from J; bases unmatched to any gene: 6. The CDR3 spans 12 residues. This receptor was obtained from a man aged 18-30 years who received the YFV17D yellow fever vaccine. Specimen: PBMCs, collected 21 days after the first yellow fever vaccination. The V and J genes are TRBV12-3 or TRBV12-4 and TRBJ2-1, with 9 bases matching TRBD2. CDR3 nucleotide sequence: TGTGCCAGCTTACTTCTAGCGGGGGAGCAGTTCTTC. Residues: CASLLLAGEQFF.